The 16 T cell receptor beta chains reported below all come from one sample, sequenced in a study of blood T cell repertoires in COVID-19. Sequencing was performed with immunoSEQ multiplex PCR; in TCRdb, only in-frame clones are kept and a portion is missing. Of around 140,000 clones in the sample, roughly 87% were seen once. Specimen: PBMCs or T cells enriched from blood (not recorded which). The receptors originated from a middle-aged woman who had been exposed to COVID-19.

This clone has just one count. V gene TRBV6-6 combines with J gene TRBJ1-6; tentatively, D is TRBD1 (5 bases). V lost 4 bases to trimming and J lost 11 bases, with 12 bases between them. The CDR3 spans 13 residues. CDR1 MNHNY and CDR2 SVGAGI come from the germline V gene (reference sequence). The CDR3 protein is CASSSVEGTPLHF. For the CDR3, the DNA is TGTGCCAGCAGTTCAGTGGAGGGGACACCCCTCCACTTT.

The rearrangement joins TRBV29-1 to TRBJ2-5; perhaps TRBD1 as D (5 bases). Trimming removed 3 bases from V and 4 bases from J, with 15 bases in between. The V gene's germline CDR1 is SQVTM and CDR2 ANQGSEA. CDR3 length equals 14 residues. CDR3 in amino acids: CSVEGGQGAETQYF. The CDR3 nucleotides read TGCAGCGTTGAGGGTGGGCAGGGTGCAGAGACCCAGTACTTC.

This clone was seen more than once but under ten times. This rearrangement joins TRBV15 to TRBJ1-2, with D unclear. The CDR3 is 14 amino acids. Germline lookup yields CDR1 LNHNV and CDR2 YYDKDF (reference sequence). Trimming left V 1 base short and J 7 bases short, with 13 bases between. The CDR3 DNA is TGTGCCACCAGCAGAGGAGTGATGAACCGTGGCTACACCTTC. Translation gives CATSRGVMNRGYTF.

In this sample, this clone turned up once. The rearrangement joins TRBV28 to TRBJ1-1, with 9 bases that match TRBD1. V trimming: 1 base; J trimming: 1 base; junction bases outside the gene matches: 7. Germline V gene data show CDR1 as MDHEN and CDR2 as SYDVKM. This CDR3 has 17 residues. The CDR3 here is CASSLLPGQGGNTEAFF. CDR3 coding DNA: TGTGCCAGCAGTTTATTACCGGGACAGGGAGGGAACACTGAAGCTTTCTTT.

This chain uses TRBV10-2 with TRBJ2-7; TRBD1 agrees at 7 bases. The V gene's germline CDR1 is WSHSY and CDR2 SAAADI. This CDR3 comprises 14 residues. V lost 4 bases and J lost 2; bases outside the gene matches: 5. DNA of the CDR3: TGCGCCAGCAGTGTCGACAGGGCGGCCTACGAGCAGTACTTC. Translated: CASSVDRAAYEQYF.

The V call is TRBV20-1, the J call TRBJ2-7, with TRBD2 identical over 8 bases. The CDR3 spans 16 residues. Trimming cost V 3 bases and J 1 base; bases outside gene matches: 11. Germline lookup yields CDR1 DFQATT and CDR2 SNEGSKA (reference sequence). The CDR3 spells CSASSQRVAGSYEQYF. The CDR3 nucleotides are TGCAGTGCTAGTTCTCAGCGGGTAGCGGGGTCCTACGAGCAGTACTTC.

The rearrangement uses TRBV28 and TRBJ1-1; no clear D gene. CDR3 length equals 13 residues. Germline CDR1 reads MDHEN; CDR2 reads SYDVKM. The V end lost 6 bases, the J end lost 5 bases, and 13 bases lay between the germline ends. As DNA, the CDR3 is TGTGCCAGCAGCTCGCGGTTCTGGACTGAAGCTTTCTTT. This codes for CASSSRFWTEAFF.

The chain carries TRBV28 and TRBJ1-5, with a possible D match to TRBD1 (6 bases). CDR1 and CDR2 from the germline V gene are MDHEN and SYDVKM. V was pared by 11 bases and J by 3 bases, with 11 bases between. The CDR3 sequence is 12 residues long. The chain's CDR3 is CASGVANQPQHF. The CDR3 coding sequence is TGTGCCTCAGGGGTGGCCAATCAGCCCCAGCATTTT.

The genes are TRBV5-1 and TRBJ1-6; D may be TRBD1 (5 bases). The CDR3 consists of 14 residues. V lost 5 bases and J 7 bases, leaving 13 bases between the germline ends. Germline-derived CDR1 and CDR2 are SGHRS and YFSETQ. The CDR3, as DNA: TGCGCCAGCAGAACGGACAACCAGAATTCACCCCTCCACTTT. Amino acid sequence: CASRTDNQNSPLHF. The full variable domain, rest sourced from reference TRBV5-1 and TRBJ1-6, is KAGVTQTPRYLIKTRGQQVTLSCSPISGHRSVSWYQQTPGQGLQFLFEYFSETQRNKGNFPGRFSGRQFSNSRSEMNVSTLELGDSALYLCASRTDNQNSPLHFGNGTRLTVT.

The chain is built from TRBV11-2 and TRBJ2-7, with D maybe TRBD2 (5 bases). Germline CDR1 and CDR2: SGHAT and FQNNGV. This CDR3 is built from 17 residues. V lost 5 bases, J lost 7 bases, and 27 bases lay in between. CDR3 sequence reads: CASSQTGSRTGVWEQYF. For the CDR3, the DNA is TGTGCCAGCAGCCAAACTGGGTCGCGGACTGGGGTTTGGGAGCAGTACTTC.

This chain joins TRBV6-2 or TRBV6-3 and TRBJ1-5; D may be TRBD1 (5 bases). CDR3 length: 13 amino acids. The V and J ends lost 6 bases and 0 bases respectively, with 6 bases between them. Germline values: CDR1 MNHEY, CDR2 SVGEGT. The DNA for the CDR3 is TGTGCCAGCAGCGACAGTAGCAATCAGCCCCAGCATTTT. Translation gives CASSDSSNQPQHF.

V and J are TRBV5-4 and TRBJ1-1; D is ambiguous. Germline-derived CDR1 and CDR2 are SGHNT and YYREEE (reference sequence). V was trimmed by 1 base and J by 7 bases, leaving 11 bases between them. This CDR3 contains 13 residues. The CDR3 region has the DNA TGTGCCAGCAGCTTGATTGATCGGGGTGAAGCTTTCTTT. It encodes CASSLIDRGEAFF.

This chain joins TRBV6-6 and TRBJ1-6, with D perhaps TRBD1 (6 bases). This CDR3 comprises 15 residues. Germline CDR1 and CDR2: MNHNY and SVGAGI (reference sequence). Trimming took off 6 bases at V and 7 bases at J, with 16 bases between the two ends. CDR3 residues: CASRTGQRLNSPLHF. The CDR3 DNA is TGTGCCAGCAGGACAGGACAGCGGTTAAATTCACCCCTCCACTTT.

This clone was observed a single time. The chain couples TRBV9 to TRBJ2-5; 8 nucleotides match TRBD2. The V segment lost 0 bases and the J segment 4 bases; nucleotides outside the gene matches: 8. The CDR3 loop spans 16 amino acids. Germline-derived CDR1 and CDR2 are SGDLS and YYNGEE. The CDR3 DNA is TGTGCCAGCAGCGTAGCCACTGCGGGAGGTTTAGAGACCCAGTACTTC. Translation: CASSVATAGGLETQYF.

The CDR3 sequence is CASSFPFVAAVNQPQHF. The DNA for the CDR3 is TGTGCCAGCAGTTTTCCCTTTGTAGCAGCCGTCAATCAGCCCCAGCATTTT. The chain has TRBV28 and TRBJ1-5; D not certain. The germline V gene has CDR1 MDHEN and CDR2 SYDVKM. CDR3 length: 17 residues. The ends were cut back, 3 bases at V and 3 bases at J, with 18 bases in the middle.

The CDR3 nucleotides are TGTGCCAGCAGTGAAGCACAAAGCGGTGCTTACGAGCAGTACTTC. Protein: CASSEAQSGAYEQYF. J is TRBJ2-7 and V is TRBV2; tentatively, D is TRBD2 (5 bases). V lost 0 bases to trimming and J lost 4 bases, with 13 bases between them. This CDR3 comprises 15 residues. Germline-derived CDR1 and CDR2 are SNHLY and FYNNEI.